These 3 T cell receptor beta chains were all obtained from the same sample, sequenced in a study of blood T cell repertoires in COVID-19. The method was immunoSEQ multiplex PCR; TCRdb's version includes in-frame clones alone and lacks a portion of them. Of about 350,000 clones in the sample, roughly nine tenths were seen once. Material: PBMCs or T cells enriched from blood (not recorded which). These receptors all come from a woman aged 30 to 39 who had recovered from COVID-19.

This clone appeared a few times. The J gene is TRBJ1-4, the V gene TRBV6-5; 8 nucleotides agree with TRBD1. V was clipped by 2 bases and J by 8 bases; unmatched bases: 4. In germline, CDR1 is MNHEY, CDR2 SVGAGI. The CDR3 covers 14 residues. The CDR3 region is CASSYDRGGEKLFF. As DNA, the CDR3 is TGTGCCAGCAGTTACGACAGGGGAGGGGAAAAACTGTTTTTT.

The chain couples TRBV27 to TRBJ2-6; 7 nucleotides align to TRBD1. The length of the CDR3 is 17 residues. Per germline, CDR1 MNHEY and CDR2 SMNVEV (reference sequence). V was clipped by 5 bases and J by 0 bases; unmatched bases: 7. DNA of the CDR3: TGTGCCAGCAGTCCGGGACAGTTTCGCTCTGGGGCCAACGTCCTGACTTTC. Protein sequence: CASSPGQFRSGANVLTF.

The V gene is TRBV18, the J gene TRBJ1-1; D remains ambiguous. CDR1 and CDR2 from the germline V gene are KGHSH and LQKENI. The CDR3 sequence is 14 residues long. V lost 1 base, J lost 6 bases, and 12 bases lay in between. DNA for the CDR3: TGTGCCAGCTCACCACGAGGGTTCGGGGCTGAAGCTTTCTTT. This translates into CASSPRGFGAEAFF.